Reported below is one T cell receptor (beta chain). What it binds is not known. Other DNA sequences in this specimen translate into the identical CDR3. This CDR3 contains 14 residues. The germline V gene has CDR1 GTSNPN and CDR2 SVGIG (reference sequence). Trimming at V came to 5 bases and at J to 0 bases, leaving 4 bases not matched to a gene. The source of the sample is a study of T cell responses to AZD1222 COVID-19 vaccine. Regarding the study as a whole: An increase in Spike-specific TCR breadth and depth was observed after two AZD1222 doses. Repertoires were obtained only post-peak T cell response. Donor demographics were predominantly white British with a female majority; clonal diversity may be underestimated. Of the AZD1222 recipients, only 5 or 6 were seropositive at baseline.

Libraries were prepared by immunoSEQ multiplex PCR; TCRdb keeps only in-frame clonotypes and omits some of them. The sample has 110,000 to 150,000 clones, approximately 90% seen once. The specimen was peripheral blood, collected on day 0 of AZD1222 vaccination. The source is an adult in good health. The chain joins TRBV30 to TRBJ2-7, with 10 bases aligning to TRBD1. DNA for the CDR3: TGTGCCTGGGATCGGGACAGGGGCTCCTACGAGCAGTACTTC. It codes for CAWDRDRGSYEQYF. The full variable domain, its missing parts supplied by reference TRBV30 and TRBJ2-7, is SQTIHQWPATLVQPVGSPLSLECTVEGTSNPNLYWYRQAAGRGLQLLFYSVGIGQISSEVPQNLSASRPQDRQFILSSKKLLLSDSGFYLCAWDRDRGSYEQYFGPGTRLTVT.